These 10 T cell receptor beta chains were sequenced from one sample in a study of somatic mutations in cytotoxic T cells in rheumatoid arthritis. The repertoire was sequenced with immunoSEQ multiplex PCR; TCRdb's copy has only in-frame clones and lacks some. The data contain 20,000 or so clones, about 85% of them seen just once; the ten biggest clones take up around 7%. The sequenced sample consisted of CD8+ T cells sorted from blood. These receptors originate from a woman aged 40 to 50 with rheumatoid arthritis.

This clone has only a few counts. CDR3 nucleotide sequence: TGTGCCAGCACCACAGTTGAAGCTTTCTTT. Translating gives CASTTVEAFF. The rearrangement uses TRBV2 and TRBJ1-1; D gene ambiguous. The V gene's germline CDR1 is SNHLY and CDR2 FYNNEI. V lost 7 bases and J lost 7, with 7 bases in between. The CDR3 has 10 residues.

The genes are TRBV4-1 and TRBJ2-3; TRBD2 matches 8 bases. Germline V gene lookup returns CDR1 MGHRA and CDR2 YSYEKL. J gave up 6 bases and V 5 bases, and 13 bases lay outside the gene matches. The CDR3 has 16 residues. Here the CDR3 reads CASSRQAGERGDTQYF. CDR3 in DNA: TGCGCCAGCAGCAGACAAGCGGGGGAGCGAGGTGATACGCAGTATTTT.

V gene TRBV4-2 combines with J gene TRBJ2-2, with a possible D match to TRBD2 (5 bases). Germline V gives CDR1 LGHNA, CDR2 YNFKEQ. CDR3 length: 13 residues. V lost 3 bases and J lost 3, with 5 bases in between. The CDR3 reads CASSQRDTGELFF. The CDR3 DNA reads TGTGCCAGCAGCCAGAGGGACACCGGGGAGCTGTTTTTT.

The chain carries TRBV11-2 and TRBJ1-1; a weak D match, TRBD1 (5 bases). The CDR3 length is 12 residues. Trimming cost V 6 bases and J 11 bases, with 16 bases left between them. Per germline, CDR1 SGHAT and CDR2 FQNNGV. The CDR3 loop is CASRGGMVYAFF. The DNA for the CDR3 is TGTGCCAGCAGGGGGGGGATGGTTTATGCTTTCTTT.

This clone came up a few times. The CDR3 DNA reads TGTGCCTGGAGTGTAGGGGGACAGGCCTTTGAAGCTTTCTTT. Translated: CAWSVGGQAFEAFF. This rearrangement joins TRBV30 to TRBJ1-1, with TRBD1 identical over 8 bases. V gave up 0 bases and J gave up 7 bases; unmatched junction bases: 7. CDR1 and CDR2 from the germline V gene are GTSNPN and SVGIG (reference sequence). The CDR3 is made up of 14 amino acids.

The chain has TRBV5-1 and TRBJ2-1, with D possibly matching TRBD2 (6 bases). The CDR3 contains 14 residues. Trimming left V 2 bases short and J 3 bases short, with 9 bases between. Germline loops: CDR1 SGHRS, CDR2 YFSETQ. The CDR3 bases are TGCGCCAGCAGCTTCCGGGACTTCTACAATGAGCAGTTCTTC. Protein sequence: CASSFRDFYNEQFF.

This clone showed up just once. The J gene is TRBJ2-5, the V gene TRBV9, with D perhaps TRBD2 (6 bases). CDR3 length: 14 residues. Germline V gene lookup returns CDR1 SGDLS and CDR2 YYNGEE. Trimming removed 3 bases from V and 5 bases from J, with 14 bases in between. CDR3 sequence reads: CASSGTMVGETQYF. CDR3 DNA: TGTGCCAGCAGCGGGACTATGGTGGGGGAGACCCAGTACTTC.

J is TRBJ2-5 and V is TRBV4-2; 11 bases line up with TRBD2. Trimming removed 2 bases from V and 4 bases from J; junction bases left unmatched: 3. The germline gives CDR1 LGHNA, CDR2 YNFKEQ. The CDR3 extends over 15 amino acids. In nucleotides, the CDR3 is TGTGCCAGCAGCCAAACTAGCGGGAGACTAGAGACCCAGTACTTC. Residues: CASSQTSGRLETQYF.

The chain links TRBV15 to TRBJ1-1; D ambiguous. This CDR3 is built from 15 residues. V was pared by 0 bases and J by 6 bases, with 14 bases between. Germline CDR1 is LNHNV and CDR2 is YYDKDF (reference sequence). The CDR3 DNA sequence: TGTGCCACCAGCAGAGAGACGGAACCGACACCTGAAGCTTTCTTT. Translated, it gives CATSRETEPTPEAFF.

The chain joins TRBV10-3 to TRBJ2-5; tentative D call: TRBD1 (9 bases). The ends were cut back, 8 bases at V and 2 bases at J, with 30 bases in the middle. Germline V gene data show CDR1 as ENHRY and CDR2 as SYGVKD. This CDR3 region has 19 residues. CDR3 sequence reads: CAIGTGTGLSGVKQETQYF. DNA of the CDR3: TGTGCCATCGGCACCGGGACAGGGCTTAGCGGGGTGAAACAAGAGACCCAGTACTTC.